The 19 T cell receptor beta chains reported below all come from one sample, sequenced in a study of CD4 T cells in relation to SARS-CoV-2 and coronaviruses. What these receptors recognize is not known. Before the COVID-19 pandemic, during about 2010-2018, CD4+ T cells were taken from unexposed donors. CD4+ T cells were isolated from the cells after roughly 11 days of culture. TCRdb's table, derived via immunoSEQ multiplex PCR, lists solely in-frame clones and lacks some. The sample has about 24,000 clones, 65% to 80% seen once. The sample taken for sequencing was CD4+ T cells from PBMCs, cultured in vitro. The source is a human donor in good health.

This chain uses TRBV18 with TRBJ1-2, with TRBD1 as a possible D gene (5 bases). CDR1 is KGHSH and CDR2 is LQKENI in the germline V gene. This CDR3 is 15 amino acids long. V dropped 0 bases and J dropped 1 base, with 9 bases sitting between them. CDR3 nucleotides: TGTGCCAGCTCACCACCGGGGCTGGATAACTATGGCTACACCTTC. As protein: CASSPPGLDNYGYTF.

The sample holds one count of this clone. The genes are TRBV7-9 and TRBJ1-6, with D uncertain. This CDR3 comprises 14 residues. V lost 1 base, J lost 9 bases, and 10 bases lay in between. The germline V gene encodes CDR1 SEHNR and CDR2 FQNEAQ (reference sequence). CDR3 residues: CASSLDMVFSPLHF. The CDR3 DNA is TGTGCCAGCAGCTTAGATATGGTATTTTCACCCCTCCACTTT.

The gene calls are TRBV27 and TRBJ1-1; D remains unclear. Looked up from germline, CDR1 is MNHEY and CDR2 is SMNVEV (reference sequence). With 5 bases removed from V and 7 bases from J, the gap between germline ends came to 11 bases. This CDR3 has 12 amino acids. For the CDR3, the DNA is TGTGCCAGCAGTCCCCCGGCCCGTGAAGCTTTCTTT. The encoded protein is CASSPPAREAFF.

This clone was observed a single time. The J gene is TRBJ2-5, the V gene TRBV10-3; D possibly uses TRBD1 or TRBD2 (5 bases each). Germline V gene sequence: CDR1 ENHRY, CDR2 SYGVKD. With 3 bases removed from V and 5 bases from J, the gap between germline ends came to 13 bases. The CDR3 runs 14 residues. The CDR3: CAISEGTAGETQYF. CDR3 sequence (DNA): TGTGCCATCAGTGAAGGGACGGCCGGGGAGACCCAGTACTTC.

This clone was recorded a few times. The V and J genes are TRBV9 and TRBJ2-3; D call uncertain. The V end lost 0 bases, the J end lost 0 bases, and 11 bases lay between the germline ends. Germline lookup yields CDR1 SGDLS and CDR2 YYNGEE. This CDR3 spans 16 amino acids. The CDR3 DNA sequence: TGTGCCAGCAGCGTAGGAGGCAGACATAGCACAGATACGCAGTATTTT. Residues: CASSVGGRHSTDTQYF.

This clone appeared a few times. V is TRBV12-3 or TRBV12-4 and J is TRBJ1-6; D remains unclear. The CDR3 covers 12 residues. Trimming removed 5 bases from V and 10 bases from J, with 9 bases in between. Written as DNA, the CDR3 is TGTGCCAGCAGTCCCCTCCGATCACCCCTCCACTTT. Its protein product is CASSPLRSPLHF.

The chain carries TRBV15 and TRBJ2-3, with TRBD1 as a possible D gene (6 bases). V was clipped by 3 bases and J by 1 base, with 17 bases between them. The germline CDR1 and CDR2 sequences are LNHNV and YYDKDF (reference sequence). This CDR3 contains 17 residues. This CDR3 reads CATSSRQAGHGTDTQYF. DNA for the CDR3: TGTGCCACCAGCAGTCGACAGGCGGGTCATGGCACAGATACGCAGTATTTT. The full variable domain, with the rest looked up from reference TRBV15 and TRBJ2-3, is DAMVIQNPRYQVTQFGKPVTLSCSQTLNHNVMYWYQQKSSQAPKLLFHYYDKDFNNEADTPDNFQSRRPNTSFCFLDIRSPGLGDTAMYLCATSSRQAGHGTDTQYFGPGTRLTVL.

This clone was seen a few times. V and J are TRBV28 and TRBJ1-5; tentative D call: TRBD1 (6 bases). V lost 1 base, J lost 2 bases, and 6 bases lay in between. The CDR3 is 14 residues long. Per the germline V gene, CDR1 is MDHEN and CDR2 is SYDVKM. CDR3 region: CASSLSGGNQPQHF. The CDR3 nucleotides are TGTGCCAGCAGTTTATCAGGGGGCAATCAGCCCCAGCATTTT.

The genes are TRBV19 and TRBJ1-3; 8 bases align to TRBD1. From germline, CDR1 is LNHDA and CDR2 SQIVND (reference sequence). There are 17 residues in the CDR3. The trim removed 6 bases at V and 0 bases at J, leaving 10 bases unmatched. CDR3 sequence (DNA): TGTGCCAGTAGCCCTAACAGGGGGTCTTTCTCTGGAAACACCATATATTTT. This codes for CASSPNRGSFSGNTIYF.

By share of the sample, this clone is medium-sized (0.01 to 0.1%). V usage is TRBV7-9 and J usage is TRBJ1-1; the D gene is possibly TRBD1 (5 bases). Trimming left V 3 bases short and J 4 bases short, with 9 bases between. CDR1 SEHNR and CDR2 FQNEAQ come from the germline V gene (reference sequence). This CDR3 region has 13 residues. In DNA, the CDR3 is TGTGCCAGCAGCTTGGGGGGATCCACTGAAGCTTTCTTT. This encodes CASSLGGSTEAFF. Looking up the rest from reference TRBV7-9 and TRBJ1-1 gives the full variable domain: DTGVSQNPRHKITKRGQNVTFRCDPISEHNRLYWYRQTLGQGPEFLTYFQNEAQLEKSRLLSDRFSAERPKGSFSTLEIQRTEQGDSAMYLCASSLGGSTEAFFGQGTRLTVV.

The chain's CDR3 is CASSDRATGSSYEQYF. CDR3 in DNA: TGTGCCAGCAGTGATCGGGCGACAGGGAGCTCCTACGAGCAGTACTTC. The chain recombines TRBV2 with TRBJ2-7, with 7 positions matching TRBD1. With 3 bases clipped from V and 0 bases from J, the junction kept 8 bases outside the gene matches. The CDR3 spans 16 residues. From germline, CDR1 is SNHLY and CDR2 FYNNEI.

CDR3 sequence: CASSELKQGLGYTF. The DNA for the CDR3 is TGTGCCAGCAGCGAACTTAAACAGGGTCTTGGCTACACCTTC. This sequence joins TRBV5-4 and TRBJ1-2; D is possibly TRBD1 (6 bases). V was clipped by 4 bases and J by 7 bases, with 17 bases between them. This CDR3 is 14 amino acids long. Germline lookup yields CDR1 SGHNT and CDR2 YYREEE (reference sequence).

This clone appeared once. This chain uses TRBV7-9 with TRBJ1-1; D is perhaps TRBD1 (5 bases). CDR1 is SEHNR, CDR2 FQNEAQ, per germline (reference sequence). V was cut by 5 bases and J by 3 bases, with 16 bases left in between. The CDR3 spans 15 residues. The DNA for the CDR3 is TGTGCCAGCAGCCACGGCGCCCGGGGCCACACTGAAGCTTTCTTT. Translating it yields CASSHGARGHTEAFF.

The CDR3 DNA reads TGTGCCATCGAAGCGCAGAAAGACTATGGCTACACCTTC. Amino acid sequence: CAIEAQKDYGYTF. The chain carries TRBV10-3 and TRBJ1-2; the D is unclear. This CDR3 region has 13 residues. Germline CDR1 and CDR2: ENHRY and SYGVKD. The V end was cut by 8 bases, the J end by 3 bases, with 13 bases between.

The chain is built from TRBV18 and TRBJ1-5; unclear D gene. Trimming shortened V by 3 bases and J by 6 bases, and 12 bases separated the two germline ends. The CDR3 runs to 14 residues. Germline loops: CDR1 KGHSH, CDR2 LQKENI. The CDR3 DNA reads TGTGCCAGCTCACCGGAAAGGGCTAGTCAGCCCCAGCATTTT. It codes for CASSPERASQPQHF.

The chain joins TRBV29-1 to TRBJ1-3; D is unclear. The CDR3 loop spans 13 amino acids. Per germline, CDR1 SQVTM and CDR2 ANQGSEA. Trimming left V 8 bases short and J 0 bases short, with 11 bases between. CDR3 DNA: TGCAGCTTAAATCCTAGCTCTGGAAACACCATATATTTT. Encoded protein: CSLNPSSGNTIYF.

The chain carries TRBV7-2 and TRBJ1-2; D gene unclear. With 7 bases removed from V and 2 bases from J, the gap between germline ends came to 17 bases. Looked up from germline, CDR1 is SGHTA and CDR2 is FQGNSA. This CDR3 has 15 residues. The CDR3 is CASTPGQAFNYGYTF. In nucleotides, the CDR3 is TGTGCCAGCACCCCTGGGCAGGCTTTCAACTATGGCTACACCTTC.

V usage is TRBV7-6 and J usage is TRBJ2-2; weak D call: TRBD2 (5 bases). The CDR3 spans 18 residues. Germline V gene sequence: CDR1 SGHVS, CDR2 FNYEAQ. Trimming took 1 base from V and 0 from J, leaving 15 bases between them. CDR3 coding DNA: TGTGCCAGCAGCTTAGTGGGGAACAGCGGAGCGAACACCGGGGAGCTGTTTTTT. Translation gives CASSLVGNSGANTGELFF. The full variable domain, rest sourced from reference TRBV7-6 and TRBJ2-2, is GAGVSQSPRYKVTKRGQDVALRCDPISGHVSLYWYRQALGQGPEFLTYFNYEAQQDKSGLPNDRFSAERPEGSISTLTIQRTEQRDSAMYRCASSLVGNSGANTGELFFGEGSRLTVL.

By proportion, this clone is medium-sized (0.01 to 0.1%). V is TRBV6-5 and J is TRBJ2-7; TRBD1 is a possible D gene (6 bases). This CDR3 contains 14 residues. Germline CDR1 MNHEY, CDR2 SVGAGI. The germline V and J ends were trimmed by 6 bases and 2 bases, with 14 bases remaining between them. CDR3 region: CASSNRGGTYEQYF. Here the CDR3 DNA reads TGTGCCAGCAGCAACAGAGGGGGAACCTACGAGCAGTACTTC.